The T cell receptor (beta chain) described here comes from a study of shared clonotypes between healthy human individuals. Clones were sequenced by immunoSEQ multiplex PCR, and TCRdb holds only the in-frame ones, with some missing. The sample yields fewer than 1.6 million clones, 98% to 99% seen once. After removal of 3 bases from V and 8 bases from J, the junction contained 9 bases not matched to a gene. The germline CDR1 and CDR2 sequences are SGHTA and FQGNSA. The CDR3 loop spans 15 amino acids. This TCR derives from a man under 40 in good health. The sample comprised naive CD4+ T cells sorted from blood. The subset: CD45RA+ positively selected. The chain has TRBV7-2 and TRBJ1-4; 7 positions agree with TRBD1. The CDR3 reads CASSFNRGSLEKLFF. CDR3 DNA sequence: TGTGCCAGCAGCTTTAACAGGGGATCTCTCGAAAAACTGTTTTTT.